This record concerns one T cell receptor beta chain sequence. There is no known antigen for this receptor. The sample holds no much larger clone one base away, and base qualities are not on file. V was cut back by 1 base and J by 7 bases, leaving a gap of 17 bases between them. CDR1 and CDR2, per the germline V gene, are SGDLS and YYNGEE. From cysteine to phenylalanine, the CDR3 is 15 amino acids long. Just the 45-base CDR3 DNA is kept, in frame starting at base 1. The data were obtained in a study of identical twins (dated by TCRdb to about 2016). With regard to the full study: To test whether fetal clonotypes persist, this study deep-sequenced TCR alpha and beta repertoires from monozygotic twins, from unrelated adults of various ages, and from cord blood. To rule out contamination, replicate twin experiments were performed at different times with different library preparation protocols.

The method behind the library was 5' RACE. Sequencing was carried out with an Illumina HiSeq 2000. A universal primer binding site was introduced by template switching, and a unique molecular identifier was present in the final cDNA, enabling accurate counting of TCR cDNA molecules. Specific primers in the conserved constant-segment region were used to synthesize first-strand cDNA for TCR alpha and beta chains. To control for contamination, every cDNA library carried two barcodes: a SMART-Mk sample barcode plus Illumina barcodes. TruSeq adapter sequences along with Illumina sample barcodes were introduced in two successive PCR steps. The Illumina HiSeq platform was used with custom primers to sequence TCR alpha and beta cDNA libraries. In the source study's methods: Unique molecular identifiers were extracted from raw reads with MiGEC, and CDR3 positions were determined with MiXCR. Recombination models were inferred per individual with the repgenHMM and IGoR tools using an EM algorithm. Shared clonotype analysis was performed with the tcR package in R, normalizing sharing by the product of cloneset sizes. To study raw recombination free of thymic and clonal selection effects, out-of-frame nonproductive sequences were analyzed. TCRdb handled the public reads itself, with Q25 trimming in fastp and clone calling in MiXCR, and kept productive beta chains. Each CDR3 protein gets just one entry, which takes the most common genes and DNA from the rows behind it. The V and J calls reflect TCRdb's pipeline rather than the authors' work. The sample table shows about 200,000 distinct CDR3 sequences, and about 15% are seen once. In total, the top ten clones hold 40% of the sample.

Only healthy Caucasian donors were included. The twin cohort consisted of three pairs of female monozygotic twins, all aged roughly 18 to 30 years. Positive isolation kits from Invitrogen were used to isolate CD4+ and CD8+ T cell populations. Overall study outcomes, separate from this receptor: Out-of-frame TCR alpha sharing in monozygotic twins was systematically underestimated by recombination models, whereas sharing between unrelated individuals was in agreement with the recombination models. Abundant cord blood beta clonotypes had fewer insertions, young adult naive repertoires showed a similar but weaker trend, and memory repertoires showed no such trend. Compared with coincidental sharing between unrelated individuals, out-of-frame TCR alpha sequences shared between twins had an excess of sequences with low generation probability. A weaker excess of twin sharing was found in beta out-of-frame sequences because the signal-to-noise ratio was lowered by fewer shared sequences. Because the same donors could not be followed over many years, the conclusions relied on cross-sectional statistical analysis. Invariant T cells such as MAIT and iNKT could partly confound zero-insertion analyses, though diverse VJ usage argued against this for most clonotypes.

The same sample was also studied in work on T cells expressing NK-cell markers. The second study also describes: Three sorted T-cell subsets (CD3+CD56+NKG2C+, CD3+CD56+NKG2C- and CD3+CD56-NKG2C+) from roughly eight donors had their TCR beta-chain repertoires profiled. Among the eight sequenced donors, seven were HCMV-seropositive and one was HCMV-seronegative. In several experiments an anti-gammadeltaTCR antibody was added to restrict sorting to alphabetaTCR-expressing T cells. In 6 or 7 donors, the dominant CD3+CD56+NKG2C+ clonotypes ranked among the top 10 CD8+ clonotypes, making up roughly 1.0-7.0% of CD8+ T cells. Those dominant clonotypes were again the most abundant among CD3+CD56-NKG2C+ cells in several donors, at about 25-60.1%. Whether the expanded NKG2C-expressing T cell clones were specific for HCMV antigens was left unclear. The eight sequenced donors were randomly selected healthy volunteers, three men and five women. A commercial ELISA kit detecting HCMV-specific IgG in serum was used to determine HCMV serostatus. Reads were demultiplexed and grouped by UMI with MIGEC, and clonotypes were assembled and quantified with MiTCR. Only TCR cDNA sequences supported by at least two reads were kept to exclude erroneous sequences. Downstream repertoire analysis used the tcR package, and clonotypes were matched across fractions by CDR3 nucleotide sequence plus V segment. Antigen specificity was annotated against VDJdb with VDJmatch, allowing one amino acid substitution in CDR3.

The sequence links TRBV9 to TRBJ1-1; a confident D gene designation cannot be given. The sequencing input was CD8+ T cells sorted from blood. This TCR was sampled from a woman under 30 in good health. The DNA sequence is given as TGTGCCAGCAGCGTAATATCGGACGGAGGGATTGAAGCTTTCTTT. Its translation reads: CASSVISDGGIEAFF. Supplemented by the reference TRBV9 and TRBJ1-1 proteins around the CDR3, the complete variable domain is DSGVTQTPKHLITATGQRVTLRCSPRSGDLSVYWYQQSLDQGLQFLIQYYNGEERAKGNILERFSAQQFPDLHSELNLSSLELGDSALYFCASSVISDGGIEAFFGQGTRLTVV.